This entry lists 11 T cell receptor beta chains sequenced from one sample in a study of blood T cell repertoires in COVID-19. Measured with immunoSEQ multiplex PCR; TCRdb has only the in-frame clones, and not every one. This table holds approximately 250,000 clones, approximately 90% found once. The specimen sequenced was PBMCs or T cells enriched from blood (not recorded which). Source of these receptors: a woman aged 55-69 years in a cohort exposed to, infected with or recovered from COVID-19 (not recorded which).

The chain couples TRBV2 to TRBJ1-5; D not resolved. This CDR3 has 13 amino acids. The V end lost 6 bases, the J end lost 4 bases, and 10 bases lay between the germline ends. CDR1 is SNHLY and CDR2 is FYNNEI in the germline V gene. The chain's CDR3 is CASSVSRNQPQHF. The CDR3 bases are TGTGCCAGCAGCGTAAGCAGGAATCAGCCCCAGCATTTT. Drawing the rest from reference TRBV2 and TRBJ1-5, the complete variable domain is EPEVTQTPSHQVTQMGQEVILRCVPISNHLYFYWYRQILGQKVEFLVSFYNNEISEKSEIFDDQFSVERPDGSNFTLKIRSTKLEDSAMYFCASSVSRNQPQHFGDGTRLSIL.

The V gene is TRBV2, the J gene TRBJ2-6; no reliable D call. CDR3 length: 14 residues. Deletions cut 8 bases from V and 2 bases from J, with 10 bases between. Germline CDR1 reads SNHLY; CDR2 reads FYNNEI. The CDR3, as DNA: TGTGCCAGCCGCGGTTGGGCTGGGGCCAACGTCCTGACTTTC. It is translated as CASRGWAGANVLTF.

This chain links TRBV7-2 with TRBJ2-7, with a weak D call TRBD2 (5 bases). The CDR3 is made up of 17 amino acids. Looked up from germline, CDR1 is SGHTA and CDR2 is FQGNSA. V lost 3 bases and J lost 0, with 18 bases in between. The CDR3 DNA reads TGTGCCAGCAGCTTGCCCGCTTTGCGGGCGAGCTCCTACGAGCAGTACTTC. This codes for CASSLPALRASSYEQYF. The whole variable domain, remainder taken from reference TRBV7-2 and TRBJ2-7, is GAGVSQSPSNKVTEKGKDVELRCDPISGHTALYWYRQSLGQGLEFLIYFQGNSAPDKSGLPSDRFSAERTGGSVSTLTIQRTQQEDSAVYLCASSLPALRASSYEQYFGPGTRLTVT.

V gene TRBV20-1 combines with J gene TRBJ2-1; TRBD2 might be the D (5 bases). V lost 6 bases, J lost 8 bases, and 11 bases lay in between. This CDR3 contains 11 residues. Germline CDR1 is DFQATT and CDR2 is SNEGSKA (reference sequence). The DNA for the CDR3 is TGCAGTGCGGAGGTTTACGATGAGCAGTTCTTC. Protein: CSAEVYDEQFF.

A single count supports this clone. DNA for the CDR3: TGCGCCAGCAGCCGTACCGGGACAGGGGTAACCTACAATGAGCAGTTCTTC. This codes for CASSRTGTGVTYNEQFF. V usage is TRBV4-1 and J usage is TRBJ2-1; 10 nucleotides match TRBD1. Germline CDR1 and CDR2: MGHRA and YSYEKL. V lost 4 bases, J lost 2 bases, and 8 bases stayed unmatched. The CDR3 runs to 17 residues.

The chain joins TRBV3-1 (or the pseudogene TRBV3-2) to TRBJ2-5; D gene uncertain. V lost 0 bases to trimming and J lost 2 bases, with 7 bases between them. CDR1 is LGHDT, CDR2 YNNKEL, per germline (reference sequence). The CDR3 length is 14 residues. CDR3 in amino acids: CASSQEFTQETQYF. In DNA, the CDR3 is TGTGCCAGCAGCCAAGAATTCACACAAGAGACCCAGTACTTC.

The chain recombines TRBV2 with TRBJ2-3, with 8 bases identical to TRBD2. V shed 5 bases, J shed 2 bases, and the junction held 3 bases outside the gene matches. Germline values: CDR1 SNHLY, CDR2 FYNNEI. The CDR3 consists of 14 residues. The CDR3 coding sequence is TGTGCCAGCAGTAAGACTAGCGTCACAGATACGCAGTATTTT. This codes for CASSKTSVTDTQYF.

In this sample, this clone turned up a few times. J is TRBJ2-7 and V is TRBV18; weak D call: TRBD1 (6 bases). Germline V gene sequence: CDR1 KGHSH, CDR2 LQKENI. The V gene lost 3 bases and the J gene lost 6 bases, with 18 bases spanning the gap. The CDR3 extends over 15 amino acids. The CDR3 nucleotides read TGTGCCAGCTCACCTACCGGCGCTTCCAGGGGCGAGCAGTACTTC. It translates to CASSPTGASRGEQYF.

The chain employs TRBV9 and TRBJ2-5; maybe TRBD2 (7 bases). This CDR3 has 16 residues. V was shortened by 2 bases and J by 1 base, with 15 bases between the two germline ends. Germline V lookup: CDR1 SGDLS, CDR2 YYNGEE. The CDR3 loop reads CASSVGARGGQETQYF. The CDR3 DNA reads TGTGCCAGCAGCGTCGGGGCTAGGGGGGGCCAAGAGACCCAGTACTTC.

This clone was counted only a few times. The chain recombines TRBV15 with TRBJ2-1, with D possibly matching TRBD1 (6 bases). The CDR3 has 14 residues. Trimming left V 0 bases short and J 6 bases short, with 9 bases between. Germline CDR1 reads LNHNV; CDR2 reads YYDKDF (reference sequence). The chain's CDR3 is CATSRDRQANEQFF. As DNA, the CDR3 is TGTGCCACCAGCAGAGATCGACAGGCCAATGAGCAGTTCTTC.

The gene calls are TRBV6-2 or TRBV6-3 and TRBJ1-4; 12 nucleotides match TRBD1. V was pared by 0 bases and J by 7 bases, with 6 bases of the junction left unmatched. The CDR3 spans 17 residues. Per the germline V gene, CDR1 is MNHEY and CDR2 is SVGEGT. This chain's CDR3 is CASSYSPGQGAREKLFF. The DNA for the CDR3 is TGTGCCAGCAGTTACTCACCGGGACAGGGGGCGCGTGAAAAACTGTTTTTT.